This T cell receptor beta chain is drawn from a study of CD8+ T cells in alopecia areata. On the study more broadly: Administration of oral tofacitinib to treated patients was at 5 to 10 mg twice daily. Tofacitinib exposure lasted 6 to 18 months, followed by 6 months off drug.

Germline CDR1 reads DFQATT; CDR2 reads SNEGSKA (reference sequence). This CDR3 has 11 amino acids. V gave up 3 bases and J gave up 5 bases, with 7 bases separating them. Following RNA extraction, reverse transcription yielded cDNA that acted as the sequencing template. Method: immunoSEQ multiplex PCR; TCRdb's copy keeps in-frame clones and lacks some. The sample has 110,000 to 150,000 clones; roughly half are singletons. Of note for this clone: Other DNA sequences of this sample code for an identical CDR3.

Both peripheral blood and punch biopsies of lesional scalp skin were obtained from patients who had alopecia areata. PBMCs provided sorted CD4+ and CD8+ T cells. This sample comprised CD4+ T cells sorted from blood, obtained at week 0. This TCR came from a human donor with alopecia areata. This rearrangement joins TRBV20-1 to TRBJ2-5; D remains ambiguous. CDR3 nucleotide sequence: TGCAGTGCTAGCCCCGAGGAGACCCAGTACTTC. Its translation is CSASPEETQYF.